The 28 T cell receptor beta chains below come from one sample, sequenced in a study of cytomegalovirus exposure and HLA in healthy donors. Amplification used 60 Vbeta primers and 13 Jbeta primers. Produced via immunoSEQ multiplex PCR; TCRdb's table is partial and in-frame only. The sample yields around 180,000 clones, about 73% seen once. The material sequenced was PBMCs. Receptor source: a woman between 45 and 60 years old in good health and CMV-seropositive.

V gene TRBV7-6 combines with J gene TRBJ1-1; 7 bases align to TRBD1. The ends lost 4 bases at V and 6 bases at J; junction bases unmatched: 17. The germline gives CDR1 SGHVS, CDR2 FNYEAQ. This CDR3 region has 17 residues. CDR3 residues: CASSSRPRQGPSSEAFF. The CDR3 DNA reads as TGTGCCAGCAGCTCCAGGCCCAGACAGGGCCCTAGCTCTGAAGCTTTCTTT.

The CDR3 spells CASSVEGYTF. The CDR3, as DNA: TGTGCCAGCAGTGTGGAGGGCTACACCTTC. The chain is built from TRBV6-1 and TRBJ1-2; no clear D gene. The CDR3 is 10 residues long. Looked up from germline, CDR1 is MNHNS and CDR2 is SASEGT. Trimming shortened V by 4 bases and J by 8 bases, and 5 bases separated the two germline ends.

The V call is TRBV27, the J call TRBJ2-3; the match to TRBD1 covers 11 bases. Trimming removed 5 bases from V and 3 bases from J; junction bases left unmatched: 7. This CDR3 contains 16 residues. CDR1 MNHEY and CDR2 SMNVEV come from the germline V gene (reference sequence). The CDR3 DNA sequence: TGTGCCAGCAGTGCGGACAGGGGGCGGTGGACAGATACGCAGTATTTT. Encoded protein: CASSADRGRWTDTQYF.

The genes are TRBV4-2 and TRBJ1-2; D unclear. Germline-derived CDR1 and CDR2 are LGHNA and YNFKEQ. The ends were cut back, 3 bases at V and 0 bases at J, with 17 bases in the middle. CDR3 size: 17 residues. Here the CDR3 DNA reads TGTGCCAGCAGCCATCCCCTCAGCGGGGTTTCTAACTATGGCTACACCTTC. Translation: CASSHPLSGVSNYGYTF.

The chain couples TRBV6-6 to TRBJ2-7; tentatively, D is TRBD1 (5 bases). The CDR3 has 14 amino acids. V dropped 4 bases and J dropped 3 bases, with 13 bases sitting between them. Per the germline V gene, CDR1 is MNHNY and CDR2 is SVGAGI (reference sequence). This CDR3 reads CASSSLNRFYEQYF. CDR3 DNA: TGTGCCAGCAGTTCTCTCAACAGGTTCTACGAGCAGTACTTC.

This chain connects TRBV6-6 to TRBJ1-1; 9 bases fit TRBD1. The CDR3 has 14 residues. From germline, CDR1 is MNHNY and CDR2 SVGAGI (reference sequence). Losses at the gene ends were 2 bases for V and 3 bases for J; bases not matched to a gene: 1. Here the CDR3 reads CASSYTGGDTEAFF. The CDR3 coding sequence is TGTGCCAGCAGTTACACAGGGGGCGACACTGAAGCTTTCTTT.

The chain links TRBV6-1 to TRBJ2-2; D gene uncertain. Germline CDR1 and CDR2: MNHNS and SASEGT. The CDR3 has 11 amino acids. Trimming pared 7 bases from V and 7 bases from J, leaving 7 bases between. The CDR3 loop is CASTPRGELFF. The CDR3 bases are TGTGCCAGCACCCCCCGCGGGGAGCTGTTTTTT.

This clone has a single count. The CDR3 region is CASSLEALAGITDTQYF. CDR3 DNA: TGCGCCAGCAGCTTGGAGGCGCTAGCGGGGATCACAGATACGCAGTATTTT. The chain employs TRBV5-1 and TRBJ2-3, with 9 bases that match TRBD2. The CDR3 length is 17 residues. V trimming: 0 bases; J trimming: 2 bases; junction bases outside the gene matches: 7. CDR1 and CDR2 from the germline V gene are SGHRS and YFSETQ.

This clone has a single count. One end of the junction does not line up with germline, which may come from a read error. The CDR3 region is CATSRDPLGPAHF. The CDR3, as DNA: TGTGCCACCAGCAGAGATCCTTTGGGGCCCGCCCATTTT. The chain recombines TRBV15 with TRBJ1-3, with a weak D call TRBD1 (5 bases). The CDR3 spans 13 residues. The V gene's germline CDR1 is LNHNV and CDR2 YYDKDF (reference sequence).

The chain recombines TRBV5-1 with TRBJ2-7, with 8 bases aligning to TRBD1. In germline, CDR1 is SGHRS, CDR2 YFSETQ. Trimming took 4 bases from V and 0 from J; bases not matched to a gene: 6. The CDR3 runs 15 residues. CDR3 nucleotides: TGCGCCAGCAGCGAAATGGGACAGGCCTCCTACGAGCAGTACTTC. It is translated as CASSEMGQASYEQYF. The full variable domain, with the rest looked up from reference TRBV5-1 and TRBJ2-7, is KAGVTQTPRYLIKTRGQQVTLSCSPISGHRSVSWYQQTPGQGLQFLFEYFSETQRNKGNFPGRFSGRQFSNSRSEMNVSTLELGDSALYLCASSEMGQASYEQYFGPGTRLTVT.

This chain uses TRBV5-1 with TRBJ1-2; a possible D gene is TRBD1 (6 bases). V shed 4 bases and J shed 6 bases, with 10 bases lying between them. The CDR3 contains 12 residues. The germline V gene encodes CDR1 SGHRS and CDR2 YFSETQ. The CDR3 DNA follows: TGCGCCAGCAGCGAAAACAGGGATGGCTACACCTTC. Translating it yields CASSENRDGYTF. The variable domain in full, completed from reference TRBV5-1 and TRBJ1-2, reads KAGVTQTPRYLIKTRGQQVTLSCSPISGHRSVSWYQQTPGQGLQFLFEYFSETQRNKGNFPGRFSGRQFSNSRSEMNVSTLELGDSALYLCASSENRDGYTFGSGTRLTVV.

This clone was recorded once. The V and J genes are TRBV7-2 and TRBJ2-5, with 8 bases matching TRBD2. In germline, CDR1 is SGHTA, CDR2 FQGNSA. The CDR3 has 17 amino acids. The V gene end was trimmed by 3 bases and the J gene end by 1 base; junction bases not matched to a gene: 10. As DNA, the CDR3 is TGTGCCAGCAGCTTCTCCTGGGAGCGGGGGATCCAAGAGACCCAGTACTTC. Translating it yields CASSFSWERGIQETQYF.

Comment on this clone: Other DNA variants within this sample encode the same CDR3. The genes are TRBV9 and TRBJ2-7; the match to TRBD1 covers 11 bases. Germline V gives CDR1 SGDLS, CDR2 YYNGEE. CDR3 length equals 14 residues. V shed 4 bases and J 2 bases; nucleotides not matched to a gene: 2. The CDR3 DNA sequence: TGTGCCAGCAGCCCGGGACAGGGGGCCTACGAGCAGTACTTC. It yields the protein CASSPGQGAYEQYF.

The V gene is TRBV30, the J gene TRBJ2-2; 7 bases are shared with TRBD2. The CDR3 runs 14 residues. J was trimmed by 6 bases and V by 4 bases; bases with no gene match: 8. From germline, CDR1 is GTSNPN and CDR2 SVGIG (reference sequence). CDR3 DNA sequence: TGTGCCTGGAATGCGGGGGATCCGTCCGGGGAGCTGTTTTTT. Protein product: CAWNAGDPSGELFF. The full variable domain, with the rest looked up from reference TRBV30 and TRBJ2-2, is SQTIHQWPATLVQPVGSPLSLECTVEGTSNPNLYWYRQAAGRGLQLLFYSVGIGQISSEVPQNLSASRPQDRQFILSSKKLLLSDSGFYLCAWNAGDPSGELFFGEGSRLTVL.

The V gene is TRBV7-8, the J gene TRBJ1-2; 9 bases agree with TRBD1. Trimming cost V 5 bases and J 8 bases; bases outside gene matches: 6. Germline V gives CDR1 SGHVS, CDR2 FQNEAQ. The CDR3 sequence is 13 residues long. Written as DNA, the CDR3 is TGTGCCAGCAGCCCCGGGACAGGGCTGGGCTACACCTTC. It codes for CASSPGTGLGYTF.

This clone showed up just a few times. The chain uses TRBV7-8 and TRBJ2-3; a possible D gene is TRBD1 (5 bases). This CDR3 spans 16 amino acids. The germline V gene has CDR1 SGHVS and CDR2 FQNEAQ. The germline V and J ends were trimmed by 4 bases and 0 bases, with 14 bases remaining between them. The CDR3 region is CASSSPGHPSTDTQYF. For the CDR3, the DNA is TGTGCCAGCAGCTCCCCAGGGCACCCTAGCACAGATACGCAGTATTTT.

This chain connects TRBV5-1 to TRBJ2-4, with D perhaps TRBD1 (5 bases). The V gene's germline CDR1 is SGHRS and CDR2 YFSETQ. Deletions cut 0 bases from V and 1 base from J, with 8 bases between. The CDR3 has 15 amino acids. The CDR3 region is CASSLEDMAKNIQYF. The CDR3 bases are TGCGCCAGCAGCTTGGAGGACATGGCCAAAAACATTCAGTACTTC.

The J gene is TRBJ1-3, the V gene TRBV2; D is possibly TRBD1 (5 bases). The germline V gene has CDR1 SNHLY and CDR2 FYNNEI. Trimming removed 2 bases from V and 0 bases from J, with 11 bases in between. This CDR3 spans 16 amino acids. The CDR3 protein is CASSERERGSGNTIYF. Here the CDR3 DNA reads TGTGCCAGCAGTGAACGGGAGAGGGGCTCTGGAAACACCATATATTTT.

The chain uses TRBV11-2 and TRBJ1-1, with a tentative D call TRBD1 (5 bases). Germline V lookup: CDR1 SGHAT, CDR2 FQNNGV. The CDR3 extends over 19 amino acids. Trimming removed 1 base from V and 1 base from J, with 22 bases in between. CDR3 sequence reads: CASSLGGFFYRGANTEAFF. CDR3 sequence (DNA): TGTGCCAGCAGCTTAGGAGGATTCTTTTATAGGGGCGCGAACACTGAAGCTTTCTTT.

This chain joins TRBV5-5 and TRBJ2-3; 12 bases map to TRBD2. The CDR3 sequence is 16 residues long. The V gene end was trimmed by 4 bases and the J gene end by 5 bases; junction bases not matched to a gene: 8. CDR1 is SGHKS and CDR2 is YYEKEE in the germline V gene (reference sequence). CDR3 sequence reads: CASSRELAGGRDTQYF. As DNA, the CDR3 is TGTGCCAGCAGCCGCGAACTAGCGGGGGGCCGAGATACGCAGTATTTT.

The chain couples TRBV7-9 to TRBJ2-7; 15 nucleotides match TRBD2. From germline, CDR1 is SEHNR and CDR2 FQNEAQ (reference sequence). V dropped 5 bases and J dropped 2; count of bases not matched to a gene: 4. The CDR3 runs to 16 residues. The CDR3 spells CASSPRTSGGAYEQYF. CDR3 bases: TGTGCCAGCAGCCCGAGGACTAGCGGGGGGGCCTACGAGCAGTACTTC.

V usage is TRBV19 and J usage is TRBJ1-2; 7 bases line up with TRBD1. The trim removed 5 bases at V and 4 bases at J, leaving 10 bases unmatched. Germline V gene data show CDR1 as LNHDA and CDR2 as SQIVND (reference sequence). CDR3 length equals 15 residues. This CDR3 reads CASSSGQPEIYGYTF. DNA for the CDR3: TGTGCCAGTAGTTCGGGACAGCCAGAAATCTATGGCTACACCTTC.

The rearrangement joins TRBV6-4 to TRBJ2-2, with 10 bases aligning to TRBD2. Germline CDR1 is MRHNA and CDR2 is SNTAGT. V gave up 3 bases and J gave up 3 bases; unmatched junction bases: 1. There are 15 residues in the CDR3. CDR3 region: CASSELAGDTGELFF. The CDR3 coding sequence is TGTGCCAGCAGTGAGCTAGCGGGGGACACCGGGGAGCTGTTTTTT.

This clone was seen a handful of times. The chain employs TRBV4-1 and TRBJ1-6; TRBD1 matches at 8 bases. Unmatched junction bases numbered 22, after V lost 0 bases and J lost 18 bases. CDR1 and CDR2 (germline): MGHRA, YSYEKL. The CDR3 contains 18 residues. This CDR3 reads CASSQERFSGTGGILGHF. The CDR3 DNA reads as TGCGCCAGCAGCCAAGAGCGTTTCAGTGGGACAGGTGGAATATTAGGCCACTTT.

This sequence joins TRBV27 and TRBJ2-1; the D gene is possibly TRBD1 (5 bases). The CDR3 covers 14 residues. Germline CDR1 reads MNHEY; CDR2 reads SMNVEV (reference sequence). V was trimmed by 2 bases and J by 4 bases, leaving 9 bases between them. CDR3 residues: CASSLLSGYNEQFF. In DNA, the CDR3 is TGTGCCAGCAGTTTACTCTCAGGGTACAATGAGCAGTTCTTC.

This clone was found once. The gene calls are TRBV7-9 and TRBJ1-4; no firm D call. This CDR3 has 14 residues. Between the trimmed V and J ends, which lost 5 bases and 7 bases, there was a span of 14 bases. Germline lookup yields CDR1 SEHNR and CDR2 FQNEAQ (reference sequence). The CDR3 is CASSRSVVGEKLFF. The CDR3 DNA is TGTGCCAGCAGCCGTTCTGTGGTCGGTGAAAAACTGTTTTTT.

This chain joins TRBV6-5 and TRBJ1-2; TRBD1 is a possible D gene (6 bases). This CDR3 comprises 15 residues. Trimming pared 4 bases from V and 5 bases from J, leaving 17 bases between. Germline CDR1 is MNHEY and CDR2 is SVGAGI. Written as DNA, the CDR3 is TGTGCCAGCAGTTTAACAGCCGGGACACCGTATGGCTACACCTTC. As protein: CASSLTAGTPYGYTF.

This clone was recorded a few times. The rearrangement links TRBV29-1 to TRBJ2-6, with 10 bases that match TRBD1. Germline CDR1 reads SQVTM; CDR2 reads ANQGSEA. The junction had 6 bases not matched to a gene; V was cut back by 7 bases and J by 0 bases. The CDR3 has 16 residues. The DNA of the CDR3 is TGCAGCGCCAGGACAGGGGGGAGCTCTGGGGCCAACGTCCTGACTTTC. Protein product: CSARTGGSSGANVLTF.